The text below deals with one TCR beta chain. Its target is not known. TCRdb reprocessed the 5' RACE reads, with one entry per CDR3 protein and no DNA. The sample data list around 100,000 distinct CDR3 sequences. The record originates from a study of T cells expressing NK-cell markers. Study conclusions and caveats: It remained uncertain whether the expanded NKG2C+ T cell clones were specific for HCMV antigens. These same clonotypes (in a few donors) also led the CD3+CD56-NKG2C+ fraction. Dominant NKG2C+ clonotypes were found to form roughly 1.0-7.0% of CD8+ T cells in over five donors.

The CDR3 is 13 amino acids. Germline CDR1 reads MNHEY; CDR2 reads SMNVEV (reference sequence). The sequence came from a woman aged 18-70 years in good health. The sample was blood T cells: a sorted CD56 or NKG2C T cell subset, CD4+ or CD8+ T cells, or bulk PBMC T cells (not recorded which). The genes are TRBV27 and TRBJ1-5. CDR3 loop: CASSFGVDQPQHF.